The 32 T cell receptor beta chains given below trace back to one sample, sequenced in a study of cytomegalovirus exposure and HLA in healthy donors. 13 Jbeta primers and 60 Vbeta primers were used for the PCR. Profiled with immunoSEQ multiplex PCR; TCRdb holds only in-frame clones, not every one. The table lists about 110,000 clones, approximately 78% of them singletons, with around a fifth in the top ten. The sample was PBMCs. These TCRs come from a man aged 25-40 years in good health and CMV-seropositive.

This clone was counted a single time. The chain couples TRBV5-1 to TRBJ2-4, with a weak D call TRBD2 (5 bases). This CDR3 is built from 14 residues. In germline, CDR1 is SGHRS, CDR2 YFSETQ. With 4 bases removed from V and 4 bases from J, the gap between germline ends came to 12 bases. CDR3 amino acids: CASSPPEGKNIQYF. CDR3 nucleotide sequence: TGCGCCAGCAGCCCGCCCGAGGGTAAAAACATTCAGTACTTC. Complete variable domain (other parts from reference TRBV5-1 and TRBJ2-4): KAGVTQTPRYLIKTRGQQVTLSCSPISGHRSVSWYQQTPGQGLQFLFEYFSETQRNKGNFPGRFSGRQFSNSRSEMNVSTLELGDSALYLCASSPPEGKNIQYFGAGTRLSVL.

The chain couples TRBV7-9 to TRBJ2-3, with 8 bases aligning to TRBD1. Germline CDR1 is SEHNR and CDR2 is FQNEAQ (reference sequence). This CDR3 has 15 residues. V lost 4 bases, J lost 2 bases, and 5 bases stayed unmatched. In DNA form, the CDR3 reads TGTGCCAGCAGCTCGACAGGGGCCAACACAGATACGCAGTATTTT. Its protein product is CASSSTGANTDTQYF.

This clone came up a few times. The chain carries TRBV5-1 and TRBJ2-6; no definite D call. Deletions cut 1 base from V and 0 bases from J, with 5 bases between. Germline V lookup: CDR1 SGHRS, CDR2 YFSETQ. CDR3 length: 15 amino acids. CDR3 DNA: TGCGCCAGCAGCTTGCAGGTCTCTGGGGCCAACGTCCTGACTTTC. It yields the protein CASSLQVSGANVLTF.

V is TRBV21-1 and J is TRBJ1-2; the tabulated D call, TRBD1, remains unverified against the DNA. TRBV21-1 is listed as a pseudogene. The CDR3 is made up of 14 amino acids. CDR3 DNA: TGTGCCAGCAGCAAAGGGGTTCAGGGATATGGCTACACCTTC. It encodes CASSKGVQGYGYTF.

The chain combines TRBV5-4 with TRBJ2-3, with 9 nucleotides matching TRBD1. The junction had 1 base not matched to a gene; V was cut back by 0 bases and J by 2 bases. Germline CDR1 is SGHNT and CDR2 is YYREEE (reference sequence). The CDR3 sequence is 15 residues long. CDR3 in DNA: TGTGCCAGCAGCTTGGACAGGGGGCACACAGATACGCAGTATTTT. Its translation is CASSLDRGHTDTQYF. Variable domain in full (rest from reference TRBV5-4 and TRBJ2-3): ETGVTQSPTHLIKTRGQQVTLRCSSQSGHNTVSWYQQALGQGPQFIFQYYREEENGRGNFPPRFSGLQFPNYSSELNVNALELDDSALYLCASSLDRGHTDTQYFGPGTRLTVL.

The genes are TRBV5-1 and TRBJ1-2; 7 bases are a match to TRBD1. Losses at the gene ends were 5 bases for V and 4 bases for J; bases not matched to a gene: 11. Germline CDR1 SGHRS, CDR2 YFSETQ. This CDR3 is built from 15 residues. The CDR3 here is CASSSRDRAVYGYTF. CDR3 nucleotides: TGCGCCAGCAGTTCTCGCGACAGGGCAGTCTATGGCTACACCTTC.

The CDR3 nucleotides read TGTGCCAGCAGCTTGGCCGGCGGGGAGCGGCAGTTCTTC. It is translated as CASSLAGGERQFF. The V and J genes are TRBV5-4 and TRBJ2-1; possible D gene TRBD2, 6 bases. V lost 0 bases and J 12 bases, leaving 13 bases between the germline ends. Germline V lookup: CDR1 SGHNT, CDR2 YYREEE (reference sequence). The CDR3 is 13 amino acids.

The gene calls are TRBV6-6 and TRBJ2-5; TRBD2 might be the D (6 bases). The germline gives CDR1 MNHNY, CDR2 SVGAGI (reference sequence). V was trimmed by 0 bases and J by 2 bases, leaving 10 bases between them. The CDR3 loop spans 15 amino acids. The chain's CDR3 is CASSYSGLSQETQYF. DNA for the CDR3: TGTGCCAGCAGTTACTCGGGACTGTCACAAGAGACCCAGTACTTC.

The V and J genes are TRBV27 and TRBJ1-5; 7 bases agree with TRBD1. This CDR3 is built from 21 residues. Germline CDR1 MNHEY, CDR2 SMNVEV (reference sequence). Trimming removed 5 bases from V and 2 bases from J; junction bases left unmatched: 24. This CDR3 reads CASSPYRDSSSLKIGNQPQHF. CDR3 sequence (DNA): TGTGCCAGCAGTCCGTACCGGGACAGTTCCAGCCTCAAAATTGGCAATCAGCCCCAGCATTTT.

The chain is built from TRBV6-5 and TRBJ1-1; 7 nucleotides line up with TRBD1. After removal of 5 bases from V and 2 bases from J, the junction contained 8 bases not matched to a gene. CDR1 and CDR2 (germline): MNHEY, SVGAGI. The CDR3 consists of 15 residues. The CDR3: CASSPSGTDNTEAFF. The DNA for the CDR3 is TGTGCCAGCAGTCCCTCCGGGACAGATAACACTGAAGCTTTCTTT.

The rearrangement uses TRBV6-5 and TRBJ2-7, with 9 bases identical to TRBD1. This CDR3 is 14 amino acids long. Germline CDR1 MNHEY, CDR2 SVGAGI. V was clipped by 10 bases and J by 2 bases; unmatched bases: 9. The CDR3 DNA is TGTGCCACCACGGGGGACAGGGCCCCCTACGAGCAGTACTTC. Its protein is CATTGDRAPYEQYF.

This clone was recorded a few times. The J gene is TRBJ1-2, the V gene TRBV5-4, with D uncertain. The germline V gene has CDR1 SGHNT and CDR2 YYREEE (reference sequence). This CDR3 has 14 residues. V dropped 0 bases and J dropped 2 bases, with 8 bases sitting between them. CDR3 amino acids: CASSLANSNYGYTF. DNA for the CDR3: TGTGCCAGCAGCTTGGCCAACAGCAACTATGGCTACACCTTC.

The CDR3, as DNA: TGTGCCAGCAGCCCCGCGTGGGCCTTCCAAGAGACCCAGTACTTC. Encoded protein: CASSPAWAFQETQYF. The rearrangement links TRBV6-1 to TRBJ2-5; D is uncertain. V dropped 6 bases and J dropped 1 base, with 15 bases sitting between them. The CDR3 has 15 amino acids. The germline V gene encodes CDR1 MNHNS and CDR2 SASEGT.

The chain is built from TRBV29-1 and TRBJ1-1; 9 bases fit TRBD1. There are 12 residues in the CDR3. V trimming: 7 bases; J trimming: 10 bases; junction bases outside the gene matches: 10. Looked up from germline, CDR1 is SQVTM and CDR2 is ANQGSEA. CDR3 coding DNA: TGCAGCGCTGACCCGGGACAGGGTGGAGCTTTCTTT. The encoded protein is CSADPGQGGAFF.

The chain carries TRBV28 and TRBJ1-5; D may be TRBD1 (5 bases). Germline lookup yields CDR1 MDHEN and CDR2 SYDVKM. This CDR3 spans 17 amino acids. Trimming removed 1 base at V and 6 bases at J, with 19 bases between. The CDR3 DNA reads TGTGCCAGCAGTTTATCCCACGGAGCCGGGGGGATTCAGCCCCAGCATTTT. Translated, it gives CASSLSHGAGGIQPQHF.

The chain carries TRBV27 and TRBJ2-1; 7 nucleotides match TRBD1. This CDR3 is 13 amino acids long. Germline lookup yields CDR1 MNHEY and CDR2 SMNVEV (reference sequence). The V gene end was trimmed by 4 bases and the J gene end by 10 bases; junction bases not matched to a gene: 7. The CDR3 sequence: CASSWTGWGEQFF. The CDR3 bases are TGTGCCAGCAGTTGGACAGGCTGGGGAGAGCAGTTCTTC.

The rearrangement uses TRBV10-3 and TRBJ1-1; possible D gene TRBD1, 5 bases. Germline CDR1 reads ENHRY; CDR2 reads SYGVKD. The CDR3 runs to 13 residues. V was cut by 5 bases and J by 1 base, with 8 bases left in between. CDR3 sequence (DNA): TGTGCCATCAGTTTGGACAAGAACACTGAAGCTTTCTTT. Its protein product is CAISLDKNTEAFF.

The chain joins TRBV7-9 to TRBJ2-6; TRBD1 matches 7 bases. Looked up from germline, CDR1 is SEHNR and CDR2 is FQNEAQ (reference sequence). The trim removed 3 bases at V and 1 base at J, leaving 9 bases unmatched. CDR3 length: 18 amino acids. CDR3 in amino acids: CASSFWTGDGSGANVLTF. CDR3 in DNA: TGTGCCAGCAGCTTCTGGACAGGCGATGGATCTGGGGCCAACGTCCTGACTTTC. The variable domain in full, with the rest retrieved from reference TRBV7-9 and TRBJ2-6, is DTGVSQNPRHKITKRGQNVTFRCDPISEHNRLYWYRQTLGQGPEFLTYFQNEAQLEKSRLLSDRFSAERPKGSFSTLEIQRTEQGDSAMYLCASSFWTGDGSGANVLTFGAGSRLTVL.

The CDR3 region is CSVDTVGRETQYF. CDR3 DNA: TGCAGCGTCGATACGGTGGGCCGGGAGACCCAGTACTTC. This chain links TRBV29-1 with TRBJ2-5; D ambiguous. Germline-derived CDR1 and CDR2 are SQVTM and ANQGSEA. This CDR3 contains 13 residues. V dropped 6 bases and J dropped 5 bases, with 16 bases sitting between them. The complete variable domain, with remaining parts taken from reference TRBV29-1 and TRBJ2-5, reads SAVISQKPSRDICQRGTSLTIQCQVDSQVTMMFWYRQQPGQSLTLIATANQGSEATYESGFVIDKFPISRPNLTFSTLTVSNMSPEDSSIYLCSVDTVGRETQYFGPGTRLLVL.

The chain combines TRBV21-1 with TRBJ2-7; TRBD2 is the table's D call and was not checked against the DNA. TRBV21-1 is recorded as a pseudogene. This CDR3 spans 15 amino acids. CDR3 in amino acids: CASRKGRGYSYEQYF. In DNA, the CDR3 is TGTGCCAGCAGGAAAGGGCGGGGGTACTCCTACGAGCAGTACTTC.

The chain recombines TRBV28 with TRBJ1-1, with 9 nucleotides matching TRBD1. After removal of 3 bases from V and 1 base from J, the junction contained 9 bases not matched to a gene. The germline V gene encodes CDR1 MDHEN and CDR2 SYDVKM. The CDR3 is 17 residues long. Here the CDR3 reads CASSFVGTGRANTEAFF. CDR3 bases: TGTGCCAGCAGTTTTGTAGGGACAGGGAGGGCGAACACTGAAGCTTTCTTT.

This chain uses TRBV18 with TRBJ2-1; 9 nucleotides align to TRBD2. CDR3 size: 16 residues. The germline V gene has CDR1 KGHSH and CDR2 LQKENI. V shed 1 base and J 4 bases; nucleotides not matched to a gene: 5. The CDR3 DNA is TGTGCCAGCTCACCACTATCTAGCGGGACGTACAATGAGCAGTTCTTC. Its translation is CASSPLSSGTYNEQFF.

V is TRBV10-3 and J is TRBJ1-2, with D perhaps TRBD1 (6 bases). The germline V gene encodes CDR1 ENHRY and CDR2 SYGVKD. V lost 8 bases and J 8 bases, leaving 18 bases between the germline ends. This CDR3 is 13 amino acids long. CDR3 sequence: CAIHVAGGHGYTF. The CDR3 DNA reads as TGTGCCATCCATGTTGCCGGGGGGCACGGCTACACCTTC.

This chain uses TRBV28 with TRBJ1-6; D uncertain. Trimming pared 5 bases from V and 0 bases from J, leaving 5 bases between. The CDR3 runs 14 residues. Germline values: CDR1 MDHEN, CDR2 SYDVKM. CDR3 residues: CASSVASYNSPLHF. Written as DNA, the CDR3 is TGTGCCAGCAGTGTAGCCTCCTATAATTCACCCCTCCACTTT.

The chain is built from TRBV9 and TRBJ1-2; 7 nucleotides match TRBD1. J gave up 6 bases and V 2 bases, and 10 bases lay outside the gene matches. The germline V gene has CDR1 SGDLS and CDR2 YYNGEE. The length of the CDR3 is 15 residues. CDR3 in DNA: TGTGCCAGCAGCGTTGGGAGACAGGGTGATCATGGCTACACCTTC. Protein sequence: CASSVGRQGDHGYTF.

The table lists this clone with a count of one. The chain joins TRBV6-1 to TRBJ1-1; 7 nucleotides match TRBD1. V was clipped by 8 bases and J by 1 base; unmatched bases: 4. The length of the CDR3 is 13 residues. The germline gives CDR1 MNHNS, CDR2 SASEGT. CDR3 sequence: CASGGQTNTEAFF. The CDR3 bases are TGTGCCAGCGGGGGACAGACGAACACTGAAGCTTTCTTT.

The chain uses TRBV7-3 and TRBJ2-1; TRBD2 matches 10 bases. The CDR3 is made up of 16 amino acids. The germline gives CDR1 SGHTA, CDR2 FQGTGA. Trimming removed 1 base from V and 4 bases from J; junction bases left unmatched: 4. As DNA, the CDR3 is TGTGCCAGCAGCTTAAGTACTAGCGGGGTATACAATGAGCAGTTCTTC. Translation gives CASSLSTSGVYNEQFF.

As concerns this clone: Other DNA variants within this sample encode the same CDR3. The chain links TRBV19 to TRBJ1-1; 8 bases align to TRBD1. CDR3 length equals 14 residues. V shed 9 bases, J shed 2 bases, and the junction held 8 bases outside the gene matches. CDR1 LNHDA and CDR2 SQIVND come from the germline V gene (reference sequence). CDR3 nucleotide sequence: TGTGCCAGCTCAACGGACAGGGTTAACACTGAAGCTTTCTTT. This sequence encodes CASSTDRVNTEAFF.

The J gene is TRBJ2-1, the V gene TRBV6-4, with a possible D match to TRBD1 (5 bases). Per the germline V gene, CDR1 is MRHNA and CDR2 is SNTAGT. V dropped 6 bases and J dropped 8 bases, with 11 bases sitting between them. The CDR3 is made up of 12 amino acids. CDR3 bases: TGTGCCAGCAGCGCAGGGTCGGATGAGCAGTTCTTC. It translates to CASSAGSDEQFF.

The J gene is TRBJ1-2, the V gene TRBV5-1, with D perhaps matching TRBD1 (6 bases). The CDR3 is 13 residues long. From germline, CDR1 is SGHRS and CDR2 YFSETQ. V lost 0 bases to trimming and J lost 7 bases, with 10 bases between them. CDR3 amino acids: CASSLGGGIGYTF. The CDR3, as DNA: TGCGCCAGCAGCTTGGGAGGGGGTATTGGCTACACCTTC. The full variable domain, its missing parts supplied by reference TRBV5-1 and TRBJ1-2, is KAGVTQTPRYLIKTRGQQVTLSCSPISGHRSVSWYQQTPGQGLQFLFEYFSETQRNKGNFPGRFSGRQFSNSRSEMNVSTLELGDSALYLCASSLGGGIGYTFGSGTRLTVV.

The CDR3 region is CASYSTDTQYF. CDR3 DNA: TGTGCCAGCTATTCCACAGATACGCAGTATTTT. The V gene is TRBV6-1, the J gene TRBJ2-3; D remains ambiguous. The CDR3 has 11 amino acids. With 8 bases removed from V and 2 bases from J, the gap between germline ends came to 5 bases. Germline-derived CDR1 and CDR2 are MNHNS and SASEGT.

J is TRBJ2-3 and V is TRBV19; D might be TRBD1 (6 bases). The germline V and J ends were trimmed by 5 bases and 2 bases, with 11 bases remaining between them. CDR3 length equals 14 residues. Germline V CDR1 and CDR2: LNHDA, SQIVND (reference sequence). CDR3 loop: CASSGWTATDTQYF. In DNA, the CDR3 is TGTGCCAGTAGTGGATGGACAGCCACAGATACGCAGTATTTT.